This T cell receptor (beta chain) emerged from a study of cytotoxic CD8 clonotypes in ibrutinib-treated CLL. Overall study: Of the patients, about a dozen were relapsed/refractory, 15 treatment-naive and fewer than 18 IGHV unmutated. A median around twelve months of treatment, range 6 to 36, preceded the collection of response samples.

Germline assignment: CDR1 ENHRY and CDR2 SYGVKD. This CDR3 comprises 13 residues. Trimming took 7 bases from V and 0 from J, leaving 9 bases between them. The planned depth of sequencing spanned 1 in 200,000 to 1 in 1 million T cells. Sequencing used immunoSEQ multiplex PCR; TCRdb keeps in-frame clones, though not all of them. The profile shows more than 300,000 clones, around four fifths of them singletons. The sample here was PBMCs, taken before ibrutinib treatment. This TCR was recovered from a human donor with chronic lymphocytic leukemia. This sequence joins TRBV10-3 and TRBJ1-1; no reliable D call. Here the CDR3 DNA reads TGTGCCATCACTTTAACAGTGAACACTGAAGCTTTCTTT. Translated: CAITLTVNTEAFF.